Presented here are 14 T cell receptor beta chains from one specimen sequenced in a study of blood T cell repertoires in COVID-19. TCRdb's table, derived via immunoSEQ multiplex PCR, lists solely in-frame clones and lacks some. The data show more than 90,000 clones, with 80% to 85% seen just once and over 3.5% held by the top ten. The sample was peripheral blood. The receptor set was obtained from a man between 60 and 75 years old with acute or convalescent COVID-19.

The chain employs TRBV28 and TRBJ2-2, with 9 bases fitting TRBD1. There are 16 residues in the CDR3. Unmatched junction bases numbered 7, after V lost 4 bases and J lost 4 bases. Germline CDR1 and CDR2: MDHEN and SYDVKM. The CDR3 spells CASSSSGQGPTGELFF. CDR3 coding DNA: TGTGCCAGCAGTTCCTCGGGACAGGGCCCCACCGGGGAGCTGTTTTTT.

The J gene is TRBJ1-3, the V gene TRBV28, with 8 bases lining up with TRBD1. The CDR3 contains 14 residues. The germline V gene encodes CDR1 MDHEN and CDR2 SYDVKM. The J segment lost 0 bases and the V segment lost 7 bases, leaving 2 bases of the junction unmatched. The CDR3 protein is CASTDRGSGNTIYF. DNA for the CDR3: TGTGCCAGCACCGACAGGGGCTCTGGAAACACCATATATTTT. The full variable domain, its missing parts supplied by reference TRBV28 and TRBJ1-3, is DVKVTQSSRYLVKRTGEKVFLECVQDMDHENMFWYRQDPGLGLRLIYFSYDVKMKEKGDIPEGYSVSREKKERFSLILESASTNQTSMYLCASTDRGSGNTIYFGEGSWLTVV.

The genes are TRBV3-1 (or the pseudogene TRBV3-2) and TRBJ1-1, with 7 nucleotides matching TRBD1. The CDR3 is made up of 14 amino acids. CDR1 LGHDT and CDR2 YNNKEL come from the germline V gene (reference sequence). V lost 4 bases, J lost 1 base, and 3 bases stayed unmatched. CDR3 nucleotides: TGTGCCAGCAGCCCGCGGACAGGGAACACTGAAGCTTTCTTT. Protein product: CASSPRTGNTEAFF.

This clone has only one observation. The chain is built from TRBV9 and TRBJ1-2; D is uncertain. The ends were cut back, 0 bases at V and 4 bases at J, with 10 bases in the middle. There are 14 residues in the CDR3. Per germline, CDR1 SGDLS and CDR2 YYNGEE. The CDR3 is CASSVESGGYGYTF. CDR3 DNA: TGTGCCAGCAGCGTAGAATCGGGAGGCTATGGCTACACCTTC.

Only a few counts were recorded for this clone. The chain uses TRBV29-1 and TRBJ1-1; D possibly corresponds to TRBD1 (5 bases). Germline CDR1 and CDR2: SQVTM and ANQGSEA. V shed 4 bases and J shed 4 bases, with 19 bases lying between them. The CDR3 contains 15 residues. The CDR3: CSVVVVRAPGTEAFF. The CDR3 nucleotides are TGCAGCGTTGTGGTGGTCAGGGCCCCGGGCACTGAAGCTTTCTTT.

This clone has just one count. The J gene is TRBJ1-5, the V gene TRBV6-2 or TRBV6-3; 7 bases are shared with TRBD1. Germline CDR1 reads MNHEY; CDR2 reads SVGEGT. The CDR3 loop spans 15 amino acids. With 5 bases clipped from V and 3 bases from J, the junction kept 7 bases outside the gene matches. CDR3 bases: TGTGCCAGCAGTCTGACAGGGAACTTCAATCAGCCCCAGCATTTT. Amino acids: CASSLTGNFNQPQHF.

The rearrangement links TRBV6-5 to TRBJ2-1, with 9 bases matching TRBD1. The CDR3 sequence is 14 residues long. CDR1 is MNHEY, CDR2 SVGAGI, per germline. The J segment lost 7 bases and the V segment lost 6 bases, leaving 7 bases of the junction unmatched. This CDR3 is CASRPGQGGNEQFF. The CDR3 DNA is TGTGCCAGCAGGCCGGGACAGGGAGGGAATGAGCAGTTCTTC.

The chain recombines TRBV6-5 with TRBJ1-2; D unclear. Trimming left V 6 bases short and J 8 bases short, with 16 bases between. CDR3 length: 13 residues. The V gene's germline CDR1 is MNHEY and CDR2 SVGAGI. The CDR3 sequence is CASSPKTRRGYTF. Here the CDR3 DNA reads TGTGCCAGCAGCCCCAAGACCCGGCGGGGCTACACCTTC.

This chain uses TRBV5-8 with TRBJ1-5; 9 bases agree with TRBD1. The CDR3 has 18 residues. Germline trimming cut 0 bases from V and 4 bases from J; bases unmatched to any gene: 11. CDR1 is SGHTS, CDR2 YDEGEE, per germline. This CDR3 is CASSLATTGTGTNQPQHF. The CDR3 coding sequence is TGTGCCAGCAGCTTGGCAACTACCGGGACAGGGACAAATCAGCCCCAGCATTTT.

The chain has TRBV18 and TRBJ1-1; the D gene is possibly TRBD1 (5 bases). Trimming shortened V by 2 bases and J by 0 bases, and 10 bases separated the two germline ends. Looked up from germline, CDR1 is KGHSH and CDR2 is LQKENI. The CDR3 runs to 15 residues. CDR3 DNA: TGTGCCAGCTCACCATCGACAGACTTGAACACTGAAGCTTTCTTT. This gives the protein CASSPSTDLNTEAFF.

The V and J genes are TRBV19 and TRBJ2-1; TRBD2 might be the D (6 bases). CDR3 length: 15 residues. V was clipped by 5 bases and J by 0 bases, with 11 bases between them. Germline loops: CDR1 LNHDA, CDR2 SQIVND (reference sequence). This CDR3 is CASSAQGGSYNEQFF. DNA of the CDR3: TGTGCCAGTAGTGCCCAGGGAGGCTCCTACAATGAGCAGTTCTTC.

CDR3 bases: TGTGCCAGCAGCCCTCGGACAGGGGATGCCACTGAAGCTTTCTTT. Its translation is CASSPRTGDATEAFF. V gene TRBV7-6 combines with J gene TRBJ1-1, with TRBD1 identical over 9 bases. The CDR3 covers 15 residues. The junction had 8 bases not matched to a gene; V was cut back by 5 bases and J by 4 bases. In germline, CDR1 is SGHVS, CDR2 FNYEAQ.

This chain uses TRBV7-9 with TRBJ1-2, with no clear D. From germline, CDR1 is SEHNR and CDR2 FQNEAQ (reference sequence). This CDR3 comprises 16 residues. Trimming removed 3 bases from V and 8 bases from J, with 22 bases in between. The CDR3: CASSFQLTRGSGGYTF. CDR3 bases: TGTGCCAGCAGCTTCCAACTAACCCGGGGATCTGGAGGCTACACCTTC.

The chain is built from TRBV15 and TRBJ1-1; weak D call: TRBD1 (5 bases). The CDR3 sequence is 14 residues long. Trimming took 2 bases from V and 8 from J, leaving 15 bases between them. The V gene's germline CDR1 is LNHNV and CDR2 YYDKDF (reference sequence). The DNA for the CDR3 is TGTGCCACCAGCAGATTCTCGCAGGGAACAGAAGCTTTCTTT. It specifies CATSRFSQGTEAFF.